This record looks at one T cell receptor beta chain sequence and its context. In the original workflow: Cell counts per sample came from amplifying reference gene primers. Repertoires were generated with immunoSEQ multiplex PCR, while TCRdb's copy carries only in-frame clones and drops some. V and J calls and clone size are given by that table; D and trimming were obtained from the DNA. The top ten hold 4.5% to 5.5% of the sample, which has 98,000 or so clones, 70% to 90% seen once. This CDR3 spans 16 amino acids. Losses at the gene ends were 3 bases for V and 5 bases for J; bases not matched to a gene: 9. Germline V gene lookup returns CDR1 SGHRS and CDR2 YFSETQ. This sample stems from a study of blood T cell repertoires in COVID-19. Study-level information: Sources were T cells, B-cell-depleted T cells, or PBMCs; the material itself was cDNA or gDNA.

The TCR was taken from a human donor in a cohort sampled during active COVID-19. Sequenced sample: peripheral blood. The J gene is TRBJ2-3, the V gene TRBV5-1; 10 bases are a match to TRBD2. The CDR3 loop reads CASSSFSSGGVDTQYF. In DNA, the CDR3 is TGCGCCAGCAGCTCCTTTTCTAGCGGGGGCGTAGATACGCAGTATTTT.